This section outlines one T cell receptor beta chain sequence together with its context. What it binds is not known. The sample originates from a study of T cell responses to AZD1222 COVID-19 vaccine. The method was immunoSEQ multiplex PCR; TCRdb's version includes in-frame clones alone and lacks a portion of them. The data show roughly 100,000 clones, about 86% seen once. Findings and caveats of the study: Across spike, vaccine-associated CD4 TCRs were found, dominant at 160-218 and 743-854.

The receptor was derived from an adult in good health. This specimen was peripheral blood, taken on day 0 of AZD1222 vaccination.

The CDR3: CASSRYRVLNSPLHF. In DNA form, the CDR3 reads TGTGCCAGCAGCAGATACAGGGTCTTAAATTCACCCCTCCACTTT. The chain couples TRBV7-2 to TRBJ1-6; maybe TRBD1 (6 bases). The V gene's germline CDR1 is SGHTA and CDR2 FQGNSA. The CDR3 length is 15 residues. Trimming removed 5 bases at V and 7 bases at J, with 15 bases between.